This is a list of T cell receptor beta chains from one sample in a study of human T cells and chemical hapten exposure. TCRdb redid the calling of the RACE reads with MiXCR, one entry per CDR3 protein. Among over 300,000 distinct CDR3 sequences, 5.1% were seen once, and the ten largest hold about 2.5%. Sequenced material: whole blood, taken in connection with sensitization to the hapten diphenylcyclopropenone (DPC). The receptors were sampled from a woman in her forties or fifties with alopecia areata. Some clones in this sample may be carry-over from other donors' samples. Each CDR3 is given with its conserved first and last residue. Each record gives: clone size, V gene, D gene, J gene, CDR3 DNA, CDR3 protein. The D gene is left open where the match is weak. Rows may omit the clone size; those that give it use once, few, many or a size class.

many	TRBV20-1	.	TRBJ2-7	TGCAGTGCTAGTGGGGACACCCTAAACCCCTACGAGCAGTACTTC	CSASGDTLNPYEQYF
few	TRBV30	TRBD1	TRBJ1-1	TGTGCCTGGAGTGTCTCAGGGGGCACTGAAGCTTTCTTT	CAWSVSGGTEAFF
.	TRBV20-1	.	TRBJ2-3	TGCAGGGCCGGGATGCAGCCTAGCACAGATACGCAGTATTTT	CRAGMQPSTDTQYF
few	TRBV2	.	TRBJ2-1	TGTGCCAGCAGCCGGGGACGGAACAATGAGCAGTTCTTC	CASSRGRNNEQFF
.	TRBV5-1	TRBD1	TRBJ1-1	TGCGCCAGCAGCTTTACCGGGACAGGGGCCACTGAAGCTTTCTTT	CASSFTGTGATEAFF
.	TRBV5-1	TRBD1	TRBJ1-1	TGCGCCAGCAGCGGAACGACAGGGAGTGGCACTGAAGCTTTCTTT	CASSGTTGSGTEAFF
many	TRBV5-6	.	TRBJ1-2	TGTGCCAGCAGCTTGTTGTTTCAAGGGAACTATGGCTACACCTTC	CASSLLFQGNYGYTF
many	TRBV12-3/TRBV12-4	.	TRBJ2-3	TGTGCCAGCAGTATCGACGGCACAGATACGCAGTATTTT	CASSIDGTDTQYF
many	TRBV5-1	.	TRBJ1-5	TGTGCCAGCAGTTTAGGGCAGCCTAATCAGCCCCAGCATTTT	CASSLGQPNQPQHF
.	TRBV7-2	TRBD1	TRBJ2-5	TGTGCCAGCAGCCTTCACGACAGGGAGATGGAGACCCAGTACTTC	CASSLHDREMETQYF
.	TRBV6-5	.	TRBJ1-1	TGTGCCAGCAGCACTTTTCGGGCCAACACTGAAGCTTTCTTT	CASSTFRANTEAFF
many	TRBV6-5	TRBD2	TRBJ2-1	TGTGCCAGCAGTTACTCGTGGGCTAGCGGGGGGGATATCTATGAGCAGTTCTTC	CASSYSWASGGDIYEQFF
.	TRBV14	.	TRBJ1-1	TGTGCCAGCAGCCAAGACGCAGGGTACACTGAAGCTTTCTTT	CASSQDAGYTEAFF
many	TRBV28	.	TRBJ1-1	TGTGCCAGCAGTTTCCTACAGGATGGTACTGAAGCTTTCTTT	CASSFLQDGTEAFF
few	TRBV14	TRBD2	TRBJ2-1	TGTGCCAGCAGCCAAGTTGCACTAGCGGGGTTGGGTGAGCAGTTCTTC	CASSQVALAGLGEQFF